This T cell receptor beta chain is drawn from a study of T-cell memory formation after mild COVID-19 (dated by TCRdb to the early 2020s). Regarding the complete study: Most TCR sequence clusters were specific to one of the two donors. In a couple of donors, T-cell clones that expanded and contracted after mild COVID-19 were tracked by sequencing TCRalpha and TCRbeta repertoires over time. Two young, previously healthy adult volunteers, one female and one male, were included in the cohort. Study-wide findings and limitations: The second-wave clones that peaked on day 37 were not confirmed to be SARS-CoV-2 specific. Only a couple of mild cases were covered in the study, and larger cohorts including severe cases with pre-infection samples were considered necessary. Balanced CD4/CD8 phenotypes were observed for clones contracting from day 15 to 85, whereas a bias towards CD4+ was observed for a second wave of clones expanding from day 15 to 37. Some responding clones were detected in pre-infection memory, suggesting pre-existing cross-reactive memory T cells joined the SARS-CoV-2 response. Contracting CD4+ clones appeared mostly in the CM and EM memory subsets, whereas CD8+ clones were enriched in EMRA.

Ficoll-Paque density gradient centrifugation was used to isolate PBMCs. The CDR3 covers 13 residues, taking in both the cysteine and the phenylalanine. Only the CDR3 region is kept as DNA, spanning 39 bases read in frame from base 1. The germline V gene (reference sequence) yields SSHAT for CDR1 and FNYEAQ for CDR2. Sequenced using an Illumina NovaSeq 6000. TCRalpha and TCRbeta cDNA libraries were constructed by 5'RACE with constant-segment primers, with sample barcodes and unique molecular identifiers being introduced. RNA was extracted from every sample with Trizol reagent. Libraries were amplified in two PCR steps, with a second sample barcode and Illumina TruSeq adapters added in the second step. Libraries were sequenced on an Illumina NovaSeq with 2 x 150 bp paired-end reads. The paper's processing steps were these. With migec v1.2.7, reads were demultiplexed and then collapsed into UMI-guided consensus sequences. With mixcr v2.1.11, UMI consensuses were aligned to TRA and TRB V and J templates and assembled into clonotypes. A clonotype was counted as expanded or contracted only if both edgeR and NoisET called the change significant, with noise models trained on biological replicates. For edgeR calls, a false discovery rate-adjusted p below 0.01 and a log2 fold-change threshold of 1 were applied. As an exploratory analysis of dynamics, PCA with hierarchical clustering was applied to max-normalized trajectories of the 1000 most abundant clonotypes. Each responding clone was given a CD4 or CD8 phenotype based on the CD4+ and CD8+ repertoires, which had been sequenced separately. The public reads were reprocessed in TCRdb via fastp at Q25 and MiXCR, keeping in-frame beta chains. Every distinct CDR3 protein forms one entry, paired with its most common genes and DNA. The V and J calls and clone size are TCRdb's, not the authors'. Recorded for this sample are around 440,000 distinct CDR3 sequences; 15% to 20% of them occurred a single time. 12% of the sample rests with the top ten.

In its sample, this clonotype was seen a few times. Its antigen remains undetermined. At one of its ends the junction is not consistent with the germline gene, which may arise from a read error. The receptor's source is an adult woman who had mild COVID-19 (a few samples of this study predate the infection). The sample titles of this study are shuffled in the database, so cell type and time point are left out; the donor was told from shared clones. The chain couples TRBV7-7 to TRBJ2-2, with TRBD2 tentatively as D gene (5 bases match). Sequenced sample: PBMCs or a T cell subset sorted from them (not recorded which). The DNA is as follows: TGTGCTAGCAGCTCGGACTACACCGGGGAGCTGTTTTTT. Translated, it reads CASSSDYTGELFF.